Presented here are 16 T cell receptor beta chains from one specimen sequenced in a study of OX40 agonist ivuxolimab in advanced cancers. The protocol was immunoSEQ multiplex PCR, while the TCRdb copy is restricted to in-frame clones and leaves out a portion. Among about 74,000 clones listed, 80% to 90% were seen once. The sequencing used CD4+ or CD8+ T cells sorted from blood, collected in a trial of the OX40 agonist ivuxolimab. The receptor set was obtained from an adult with an advanced solid tumor such as melanoma, head and neck, liver or kidney cancer.

The gene calls are TRBV4-2 and TRBJ2-2; 13 positions match TRBD2. Trimming at V came to 4 bases and at J to 3 bases, leaving 5 bases not matched to a gene. CDR1 is LGHNA and CDR2 is YNFKEQ in the germline V gene. This CDR3 spans 17 amino acids. CDR3: CASSPTSGRTDTGELFF. The DNA of the CDR3 is TGTGCCAGCAGCCCGACTAGCGGGAGGACAGACACCGGGGAGCTGTTTTTT.

This sequence joins TRBV30 and TRBJ2-7; D may match TRBD1 or TRBD2 (5 bases each). The ends were cut back, 2 bases at V and 1 base at J, with 9 bases in the middle. CDR1 and CDR2 (germline): GTSNPN, SVGIG (reference sequence). The CDR3 consists of 13 residues. CDR3 amino acids: CAWSWGSSYEQYF. The CDR3 bases are TGTGCCTGGAGTTGGGGGTCTTCCTACGAGCAGTACTTC.

This chain connects TRBV4-2 to TRBJ2-7; TRBD2 matches 9 bases. Germline values: CDR1 LGHNA, CDR2 YNFKEQ. This CDR3 region has 16 residues. Trimming cost V 0 bases and J 2 bases; bases outside gene matches: 5. The CDR3 here is CASSQDLLAGAYEQYF. In DNA form, the CDR3 reads TGTGCCAGCAGCCAAGATCTATTAGCGGGAGCCTACGAGCAGTACTTC.

The chain combines TRBV7-2 with TRBJ2-3, with 9 bases identical to TRBD1. Losses at the gene ends were 1 base for V and 4 bases for J; bases not matched to a gene: 3. Looked up from germline, CDR1 is SGHTA and CDR2 is FQGNSA. This CDR3 spans 15 amino acids. CDR3 amino acids: CASSLGQGGPDTQYF. Written as DNA, the CDR3 is TGTGCCAGCAGCTTAGGACAGGGGGGACCAGATACGCAGTATTTT.

The rearrangement joins TRBV7-2 to TRBJ2-3, with unresolved D. Looked up from germline, CDR1 is SGHTA and CDR2 is FQGNSA. The CDR3 is 14 residues long. V was pared by 5 bases and J by 6 bases, with 15 bases between. The CDR3 DNA sequence: TGTGCCAGCAGCCGTAAGACCCTAGGGGATACGCAGTATTTT. It translates to CASSRKTLGDTQYF. Together with reference TRBV7-2 and TRBJ2-3, the CDR3 gives the full variable domain: GAGVSQSPSNKVTEKGKDVELRCDPISGHTALYWYRQSLGQGLEFLIYFQGNSAPDKSGLPSDRFSAERTGGSVSTLTIQRTQQEDSAVYLCASSRKTLGDTQYFGPGTRLTVL.

The V call is TRBV27, the J call TRBJ1-2; perhaps TRBD1 as D (6 bases). CDR1 and CDR2 (germline): MNHEY, SMNVEV (reference sequence). The CDR3 runs 16 residues. V was trimmed by 5 bases and J by 0 bases, leaving 16 bases between them. Here the CDR3 DNA reads TGTGCCAGCAGTATTGCAGGGGAGAGGCCTAACTATGGCTACACCTTC. Encoded protein: CASSIAGERPNYGYTF.

The gene calls are TRBV7-2 and TRBJ2-7; D unclear. This CDR3 comprises 14 residues. Germline loops: CDR1 SGHTA, CDR2 FQGNSA. Trimming pared 2 bases from V and 4 bases from J, leaving 12 bases between. CDR3 nucleotides: TGTGCCAGCAGCTTAAGTAAGGATGTGTACGAGCAGTACTTC. As protein: CASSLSKDVYEQYF. Full variable domain (outside the CDR3, taken from reference TRBV7-2 and TRBJ2-7): GAGVSQSPSNKVTEKGKDVELRCDPISGHTALYWYRQSLGQGLEFLIYFQGNSAPDKSGLPSDRFSAERTGGSVSTLTIQRTQQEDSAVYLCASSLSKDVYEQYFGPGTRLTVT.

The sample holds one count of this clone. The gene calls are TRBV11-1 and TRBJ2-3; a weak D match, TRBD2 (5 bases). The ends were cut back, 6 bases at V and 0 bases at J, with 13 bases in the middle. CDR1 SGHAT and CDR2 FQDESV come from the germline V gene (reference sequence). This CDR3 region has 15 residues. The CDR3 region has the DNA TGTGCCAGCAGTCTCAGCGGTCCTAGCACAGATACGCAGTATTTT. Protein: CASSLSGPSTDTQYF. The variable domain in full, completed from reference TRBV11-1 and TRBJ2-3, reads EAEVAQSPRYKITEKSQAVAFWCDPISGHATLYWYRQILGQGPELLVQFQDESVVDDSQLPKDRFSAERLKGVDSTLKIQPAELGDSAMYLCASSLSGPSTDTQYFGPGTRLTVL.

This clone occurred a few times. The CDR3 protein is CSPRGDRALHF. As DNA, the CDR3 is TGCAGTCCAAGGGGGGATCGAGCCCTCCACTTT. The chain recombines TRBV20-1 with TRBJ1-6; TRBD1 might be the D (6 bases). This CDR3 is 11 amino acids long. Trimming removed 8 bases from V and 14 bases from J, with 16 bases in between. From germline, CDR1 is DFQATT and CDR2 SNEGSKA (reference sequence).

The genes are TRBV7-9 and TRBJ1-6; possible D gene TRBD1, 5 bases. Germline values: CDR1 SEHNR, CDR2 FQNEAQ (reference sequence). This CDR3 spans 14 amino acids. Trimming removed 5 bases from V and 8 bases from J, with 13 bases in between. The CDR3 region is CASSPVSGHSPLHF. CDR3 nucleotide sequence: TGTGCCAGCAGCCCGGTGTCGGGACATTCACCCCTCCACTTT.

The chain employs TRBV6-6 and TRBJ2-7, with TRBD2 identical over 9 bases. The CDR3 extends over 15 amino acids. The germline V gene has CDR1 MNHNY and CDR2 SVGAGI (reference sequence). V lost 2 bases, J lost 2 bases, and 4 bases stayed unmatched. CDR3 residues: CASSYGSGRTYEQYF. DNA of the CDR3: TGTGCCAGCAGTTACGGGAGCGGGAGGACCTACGAGCAGTACTTC.

This rearrangement joins TRBV19 to TRBJ2-7, with D possibly being TRBD2 (5 bases). CDR3 size: 16 residues. V lost 5 bases, J lost 5 bases, and 22 bases lay in between. Germline loops: CDR1 LNHDA, CDR2 SQIVND (reference sequence). CDR3: CASSRNWWTLYHEQYF. The CDR3 nucleotides are TGTGCCAGTAGTCGAAACTGGTGGACTTTGTACCACGAGCAGTACTTC.

The genes are TRBV29-1 and TRBJ2-1; D is uncertain. Per germline, CDR1 SQVTM and CDR2 ANQGSEA. This CDR3 contains 15 residues. V gave up 3 bases and J gave up 1 base, with 13 bases separating them. The CDR3 DNA sequence: TGCAGCGTTGACGGGTGGCGTCAGTCCTACAATGAGCAGTTCTTC. It encodes CSVDGWRQSYNEQFF.

This rearrangement joins TRBV6-5 to TRBJ2-3; TRBD2 aligns across 9 bases. CDR1 is MNHEY and CDR2 is SVGAGI in the germline V gene. There are 15 residues in the CDR3. Trimming at V came to 6 bases and at J to 4 bases, leaving 8 bases not matched to a gene. CDR3 sequence (DNA): TGTGCCAGCAGGTCCGGGACTAGCCTCTCAGATACGCAGTATTTT. It codes for CASRSGTSLSDTQYF.

The chain links TRBV6-1 to TRBJ2-7; D uncertain. Germline values: CDR1 MNHNS, CDR2 SASEGT. The CDR3 runs 11 residues. V was shortened by 4 bases and J by 7 bases, with 8 bases between the two germline ends. Written as DNA, the CDR3 is TGTGCCAGCAGTGCCCTCCTGGAGCAGTACGTC. Its protein product is CASSALLEQYV.

This chain links TRBV9 with TRBJ1-1, with no clear D. V was cut by 3 bases and J by 0 bases, with 9 bases left in between. The CDR3 contains 14 residues. CDR1 SGDLS and CDR2 YYNGEE come from the germline V gene. The CDR3 sequence: CASSALGLNTEAFF. CDR3 nucleotides: TGTGCCAGCAGCGCCCTGGGTTTGAACACTGAAGCTTTCTTT.